This T cell receptor (beta chain) was recovered during a study of CD8 T cells in Susac syndrome. V lost 11 bases, J lost 0 bases, and 17 bases lay in between. Per the germline V gene, CDR1 is LGHNA and CDR2 is YNFKEQ. The CDR3 runs 15 residues. Reverse transcription used about 0.45 to 1 ug RNA and random hexamers. In TCRdb, the immunoSEQ multiplex PCR reads were re-called with MiXCR into one record per CDR3 protein. The sample lists around 150,000 distinct CDR3 sequences, approximately 95% occurring once. What was sequenced was CD8+ T cells from PBMCs. The sequence derives from a human donor in good health. This chain connects TRBV4-2 to TRBJ2-4; D may be TRBD1 or TRBD2 (6 bases each). The CDR3 sequence: CAYSGGSTAKNIQYF. The CDR3 region has the DNA TGTGCCTACTCCGGGGGCTCCACAGCCAAAAACATTCAGTACTTC.